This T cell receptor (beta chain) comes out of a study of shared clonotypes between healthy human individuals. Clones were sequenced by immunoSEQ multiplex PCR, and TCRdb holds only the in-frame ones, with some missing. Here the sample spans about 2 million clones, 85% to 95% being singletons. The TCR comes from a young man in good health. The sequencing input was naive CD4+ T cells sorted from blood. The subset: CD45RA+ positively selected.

The CDR3 sequence: CASSEAGVTEAFF. The CDR3 DNA sequence: TGTGCCAGCAGTGAAGCGGGGGTCACTGAAGCTTTCTTT. The chain recombines TRBV6-1 with TRBJ1-1; the D gene is possibly TRBD1 (5 bases). CDR3 size: 13 residues. Germline V gives CDR1 MNHNS, CDR2 SASEGT. V lost 0 bases and J lost 4, with 6 bases in between.